This entry is about one T cell receptor (beta chain). Its specificity is not known. The sample originates from a study of CXCR3-negative and CXCR3-positive naive CD8 T cells. Study results and caveats: TRBV-TRBJ usage was similar across naive CXCR3 subsets but distinct in memory cells. Naive cells with CXCR3 showed TRB CDR3s that were more hydrophobic than those in CXCR3-negative naive cells.

Via 5' RACE with UMI labels, TRB cDNA libraries were prepared. One entry per CDR3 protein, without DNA, is what TCRdb gives after re-calling the 5' RACE reads. Here the sample table reports about 120,000 distinct CDR3 sequences. The CDR3 is 15 amino acids. The V gene's germline CDR1 is SEHNR and CDR2 FQNEAQ (reference sequence). This clonotype originated in a human donor in good health. Some clones in this sample may be carry-over from other donors' samples. The V and J genes are TRBV7-9 and TRBJ2-5; TCRdb selects TRBD1, and the lack of DNA leaves this call unchecked. Material for sequencing was naive CXCR3+ CD8+ T cells from blood. Noted subset: CD45RO-CCR7+CD27+CD95- naive CD8+ T cells expressing CXCR3 (TNR3+). The CDR3: CASSPRTGVGETQYF.